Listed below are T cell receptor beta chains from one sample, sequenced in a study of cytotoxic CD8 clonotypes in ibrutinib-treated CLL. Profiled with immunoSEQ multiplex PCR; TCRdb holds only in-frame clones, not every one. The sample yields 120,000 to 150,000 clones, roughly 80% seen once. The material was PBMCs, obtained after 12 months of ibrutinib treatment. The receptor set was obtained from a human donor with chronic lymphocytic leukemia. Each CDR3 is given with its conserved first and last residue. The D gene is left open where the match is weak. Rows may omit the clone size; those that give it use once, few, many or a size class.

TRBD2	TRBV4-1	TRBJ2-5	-	TGCGCCAGCAGCACCCGACTAGCGGGAATTGGAGAGACCCAGTACTTC	CASSTRLAGIGETQYF
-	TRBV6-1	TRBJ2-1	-	TGTGCCAGCAACGCTCAGGGGAGGAATGAGCAGTTCTTC	CASNAQGRNEQFF
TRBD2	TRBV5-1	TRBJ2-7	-	TGCGCCAGCAGCTTGGGAGCGGGGATCACCTACGAGCAGTACTTC	CASSLGAGITYEQYF
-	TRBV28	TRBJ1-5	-	TGTGCCAGCAGAAAAGTCGGTAGCAATCAGCCCCAGCATTTT	CASRKVGSNQPQHF
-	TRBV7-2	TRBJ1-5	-	TGTGCCAGCAGCTTAGGGGTGGGGGTACTCTATCAGCCCCAGCATTTT	CASSLGVGVLYQPQHF
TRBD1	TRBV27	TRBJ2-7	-	TGTGCCAGCTGCAGGACAGGGGGCGCCTACGAGCAGTACTTC	CASCRTGGAYEQYF
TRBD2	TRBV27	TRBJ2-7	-	TGTGCCAGCAGTTTATCCCTCACCAGGACTAGCCACTCCTACGAGCAGTACTTC	CASSLSLTRTSHSYEQYF
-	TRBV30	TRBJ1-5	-	TGTGCCTGGAGTGTCCAAACCAATCAGCCCCAGCATTTT	CAWSVQTNQPQHF
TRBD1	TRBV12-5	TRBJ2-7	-	TGTGCTAGTGTTAAATGGACAGGCGAATACGAGCAGTACTTC	CASVKWTGEYEQYF
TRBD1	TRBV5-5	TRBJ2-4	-	TGTGCCAGCAGGCTTGGGACAGCAATTCAGTACTTC	CASRLGTAIQYF
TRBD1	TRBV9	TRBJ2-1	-	TGTGCCAGCAGCGTACCCAAGGGCGCCGGGACAGGGGGGAATGAGCAGTTCTTC	CASSVPKGAGTGGNEQFF
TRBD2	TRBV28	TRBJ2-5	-	TGTGCCAGCAGAAACCCTACTAGCGTATTCCAAGAGACCCAGTACTTC	CASRNPTSVFQETQYF
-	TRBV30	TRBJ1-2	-	TGTGCCTGGAGTGTACCAAACAGAATGTATGGCTACACCTTC	CAWSVPNRMYGYTF
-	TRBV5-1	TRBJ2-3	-	TGCGCCAGCAGCCCCCGGGTAGCGTATGCAGGGTCCACAGATACGCAGTATTTT	CASSPRVAYAGSTDTQYF
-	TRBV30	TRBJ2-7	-	TGTGCCTGGGCTGGGGGGACCTACGAGCAGTACTTC	CAWAGGTYEQYF
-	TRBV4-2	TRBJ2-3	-	TGTGCCAGCAGCCAAGCACAAGTGGAAACTTATACGCAGTATTTT	CASSQAQVETYTQYF
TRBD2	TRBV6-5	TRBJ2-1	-	TGTGCCAGCAGTTTGGGACTAGCGGGAGACGAGCAGTTCTTC	CASSLGLAGDEQFF
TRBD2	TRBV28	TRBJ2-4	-	TGTGCCAGCAGTTTATTCGCTAGCGGGAGGGAAAACATTCAGTACTTC	CASSLFASGRENIQYF
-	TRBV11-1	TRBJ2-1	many	TGTGCCAGCAGCTTAGGAGGGGGTCTAGGTAAAAGCTCCTACAATGAGCAGTTCTTC	CASSLGGGLGKSSYNEQFF
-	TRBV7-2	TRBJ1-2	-	TGTGCCAGCAGCCCACCTAGGGGTATCGGAGGCTATGGCTACACCTTC	CASSPPRGIGGYGYTF
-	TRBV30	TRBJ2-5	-	TGTGCCTGGAGAGTCGGGCGACTAGTGCAAGAGACCCAGTACTTC	CAWRVGRLVQETQYF
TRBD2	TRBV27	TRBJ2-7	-	TGTGCCAGCAGTTTAACTAGCGGACCCTACGAGCAGTACTTC	CASSLTSGPYEQYF
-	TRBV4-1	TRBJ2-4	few	TGCGCCAGCAGCCAAGATGTCGTAACGGGAAACATTCAGTACTTC	CASSQDVVTGNIQYF
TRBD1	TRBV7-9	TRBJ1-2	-	TGTGCCAGCAGCTTAGGACAGGGTCGGGAAGGCTACACCTTC	CASSLGQGREGYTF
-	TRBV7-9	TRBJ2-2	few	TGTGCCAGCAGCACCCGCGGGACAGCGAACACCGGGGAGCTGTTTTTT	CASSTRGTANTGELFF
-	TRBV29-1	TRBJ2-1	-	TGCAGCGTTGAAGATGTTGAGCCCCAGTTCTTC	CSVEDVEPQFF
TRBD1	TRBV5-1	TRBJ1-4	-	TGCGCCAGCAGCTTATTCCCACAGGGGGCGAGGGAAAAACTGTTTTTT	CASSLFPQGAREKLFF
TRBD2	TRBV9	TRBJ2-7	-	TGTGCCAGCAGCGTAGCTTATGGGACTAGCGGGAGTCTCGAGCAGTACTTC	CASSVAYGTSGSLEQYF
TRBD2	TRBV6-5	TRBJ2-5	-	TGTGCCAGCAGTTACTACGCGGGAGGGGAGACCCAGTACTTC	CASSYYAGGETQYF
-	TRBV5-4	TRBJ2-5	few	TGTGCCAGCAGCTTCGGCGGGACCAAGCAAGAGACCCAGTACTTC	CASSFGGTKQETQYF
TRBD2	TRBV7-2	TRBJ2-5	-	TGTGCCAGCAGCCAGATGCGGACTAGCGGGGGGCAAGAGACCCAGTACTTC	CASSQMRTSGGQETQYF
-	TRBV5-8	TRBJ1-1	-	TGTGCCAGCAGCTCCCACGGAAGGGGAGGGGGTACTGAAGCTTTCTTT	CASSSHGRGGGTEAFF
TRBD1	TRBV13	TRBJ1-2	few	TGTGCCAGCAGCTTAGGTGGGGGACAGCAGCGAGGCTACACCTTC	CASSLGGGQQRGYTF
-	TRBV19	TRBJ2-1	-	TGTGCCAGTAGTTCGATTGAGGGCTCCTACAATGAGCAGTTCTTC	CASSSIEGSYNEQFF
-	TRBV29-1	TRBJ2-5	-	TGCAGCGTTGAAAGACAGTCCAGGGAGACCCAGTACTTC	CSVERQSRETQYF
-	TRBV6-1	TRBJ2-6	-	TGTGCCGTTACACCTAGCTCTGGGGCCAACGTCCTGACTTTC	CAVTPSSGANVLTF
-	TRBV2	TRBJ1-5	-	TGTGCCAGCAGTGAAGAGGGAGGGAATAGCAATCAGCCCCAGCATTTT	CASSEEGGNSNQPQHF
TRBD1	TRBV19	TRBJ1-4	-	TGTGCCAGTAGTACGGGACAGGTTACTAATGAAAAACTGTTTTTT	CASSTGQVTNEKLFF
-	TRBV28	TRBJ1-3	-	TGTGCCAGCCATCACAGGACCTACTCTGGAAACACCATATATTTT	CASHHRTYSGNTIYF
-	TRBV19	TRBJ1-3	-	TGTGCCAGTAGTTTGGGACGTCAGATACCGCCCGTATCCACCATATATTTT	CASSLGRQIPPVSTIYF